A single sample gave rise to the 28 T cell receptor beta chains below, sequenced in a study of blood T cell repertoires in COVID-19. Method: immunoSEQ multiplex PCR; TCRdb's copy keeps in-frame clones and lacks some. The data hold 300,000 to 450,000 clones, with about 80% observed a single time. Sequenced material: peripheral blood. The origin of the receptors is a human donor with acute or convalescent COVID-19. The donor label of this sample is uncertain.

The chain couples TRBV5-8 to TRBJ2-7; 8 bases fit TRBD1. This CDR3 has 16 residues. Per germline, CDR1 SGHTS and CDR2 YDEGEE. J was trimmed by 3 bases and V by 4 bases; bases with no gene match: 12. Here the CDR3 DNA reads TGTGCCAGCAGCCGTGACAGGGGCGATTTGGGCTACGAGCAGTACTTC. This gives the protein CASSRDRGDLGYEQYF. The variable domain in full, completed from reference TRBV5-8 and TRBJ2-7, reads EAGVTQSPTHLIKTRGQQATLRCSPISGHTSVYWYQQALGLGLQFLLWYDEGEERNRGNFPPRFSGRQFPNYSSELNVNALELEDSALYLCASSRDRGDLGYEQYFGPGTRLTVT.

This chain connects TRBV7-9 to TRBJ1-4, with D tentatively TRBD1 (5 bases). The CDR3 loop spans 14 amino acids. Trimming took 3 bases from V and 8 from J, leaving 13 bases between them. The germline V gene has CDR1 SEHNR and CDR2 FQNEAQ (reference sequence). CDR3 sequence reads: CASSFGGTEEKLFF. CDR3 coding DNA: TGTGCCAGCAGCTTCGGGGGAACAGAAGAAAAACTGTTTTTT.

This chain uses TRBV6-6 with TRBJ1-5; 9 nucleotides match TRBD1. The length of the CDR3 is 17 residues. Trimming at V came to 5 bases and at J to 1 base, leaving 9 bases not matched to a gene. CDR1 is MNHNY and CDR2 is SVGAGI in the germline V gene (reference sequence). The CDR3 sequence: CASSRDRATLSNQPQHF. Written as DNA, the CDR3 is TGTGCCAGCAGTCGGGACAGGGCCACTCTCAGCAATCAGCCCCAGCATTTT.

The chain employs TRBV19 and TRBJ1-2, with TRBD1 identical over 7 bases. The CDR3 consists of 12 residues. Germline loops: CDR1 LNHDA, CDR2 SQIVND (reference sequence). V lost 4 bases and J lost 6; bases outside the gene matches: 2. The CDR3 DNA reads TGTGCCAGTAGTAAACAGGGGAATGGCTACACCTTC. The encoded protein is CASSKQGNGYTF.

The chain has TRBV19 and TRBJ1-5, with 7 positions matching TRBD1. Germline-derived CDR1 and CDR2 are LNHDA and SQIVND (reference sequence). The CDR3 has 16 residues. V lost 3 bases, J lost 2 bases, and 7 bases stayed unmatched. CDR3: CASSISRGRGNQPQHF. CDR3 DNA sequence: TGTGCCAGTAGTATTTCCAGGGGGAGAGGCAATCAGCCCCAGCATTTT. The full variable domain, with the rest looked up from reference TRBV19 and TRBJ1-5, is DGGITQSPKYLFRKEGQNVTLSCEQNLNHDAMYWYRQDPGQGLRLIYYSQIVNDFQKGDIAEGYSVSREKKESFPLTVTSAQKNPTAFYLCASSISRGRGNQPQHFGDGTRLSIL.

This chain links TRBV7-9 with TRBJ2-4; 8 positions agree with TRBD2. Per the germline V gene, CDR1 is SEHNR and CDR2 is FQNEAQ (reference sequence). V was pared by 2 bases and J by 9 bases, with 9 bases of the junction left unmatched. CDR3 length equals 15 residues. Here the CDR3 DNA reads TGTGCCAGCAGCTTACCGGGACTAGGTTGGGGCATTCAGTACTTC. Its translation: CASSLPGLGWGIQYF.

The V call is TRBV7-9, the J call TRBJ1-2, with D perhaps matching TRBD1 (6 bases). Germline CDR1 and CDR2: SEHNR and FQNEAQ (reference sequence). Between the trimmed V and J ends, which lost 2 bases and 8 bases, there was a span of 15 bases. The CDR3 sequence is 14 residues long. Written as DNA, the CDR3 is TGTGCCAGCAGCTTAAGGCGCGGGGGCAAGGGCTACACCTTC. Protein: CASSLRRGGKGYTF. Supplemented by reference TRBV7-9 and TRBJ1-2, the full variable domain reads DTGVSQNPRHKITKRGQNVTFRCDPISEHNRLYWYRQTLGQGPEFLTYFQNEAQLEKSRLLSDRFSAERPKGSFSTLEIQRTEQGDSAMYLCASSLRRGGKGYTFGSGTRLTVV.

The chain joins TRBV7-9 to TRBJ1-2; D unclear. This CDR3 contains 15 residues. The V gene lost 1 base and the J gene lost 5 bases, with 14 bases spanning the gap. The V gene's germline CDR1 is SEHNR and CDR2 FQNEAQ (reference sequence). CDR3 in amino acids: CASSLGGSDVYGYTF. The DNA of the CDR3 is TGTGCCAGCAGCTTAGGTGGCAGCGACGTATATGGCTACACCTTC.

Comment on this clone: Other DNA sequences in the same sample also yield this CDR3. Here the CDR3 DNA reads TGTGCCAGCAGTGTGAGGGAGACCCAGTACTTC. It codes for CASSVRETQYF. This chain connects TRBV2 to TRBJ2-5; unclear D gene. The CDR3 spans 11 residues. Germline V lookup: CDR1 SNHLY, CDR2 FYNNEI. Trimming took 4 bases from V and 5 from J, leaving 5 bases between them.

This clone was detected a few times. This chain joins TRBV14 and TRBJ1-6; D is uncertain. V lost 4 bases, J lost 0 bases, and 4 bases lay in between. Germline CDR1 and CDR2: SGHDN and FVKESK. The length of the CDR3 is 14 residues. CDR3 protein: CASSLSSYNSPLHF. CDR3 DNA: TGTGCCAGCAGCCTTAGCTCCTATAATTCACCCCTCCACTTT.

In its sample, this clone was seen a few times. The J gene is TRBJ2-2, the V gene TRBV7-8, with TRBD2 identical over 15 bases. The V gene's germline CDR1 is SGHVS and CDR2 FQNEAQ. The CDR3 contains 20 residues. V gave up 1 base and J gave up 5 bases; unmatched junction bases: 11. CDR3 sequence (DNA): TGTGCCAGCAGCTTAGTGGGACTAGCGGGAGGCCGGGGAGGTACCGGGGAGCTGTTTTTT. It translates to CASSLVGLAGGRGGTGELFF.

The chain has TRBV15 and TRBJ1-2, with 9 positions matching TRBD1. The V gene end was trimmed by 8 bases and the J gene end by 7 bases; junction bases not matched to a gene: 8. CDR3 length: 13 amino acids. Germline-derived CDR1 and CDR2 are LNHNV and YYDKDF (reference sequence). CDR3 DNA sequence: TGTGCCACCCAAACGACAGGGGGAAGTGGCTACACCTTC. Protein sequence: CATQTTGGSGYTF.

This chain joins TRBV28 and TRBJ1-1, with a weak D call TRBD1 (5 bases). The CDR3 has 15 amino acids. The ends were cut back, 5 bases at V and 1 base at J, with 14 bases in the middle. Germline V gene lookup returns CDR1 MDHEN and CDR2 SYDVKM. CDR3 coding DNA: TGTGCCAGCAGTCCCTGGGGGGGGAGGAACACTGAAGCTTTCTTT. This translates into CASSPWGGRNTEAFF.

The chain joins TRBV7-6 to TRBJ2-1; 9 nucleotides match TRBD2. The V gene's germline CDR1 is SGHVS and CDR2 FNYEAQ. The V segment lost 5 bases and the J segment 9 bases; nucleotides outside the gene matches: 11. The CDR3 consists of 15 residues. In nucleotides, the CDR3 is TGTGCCAGCAGCCCGCCCGGGACTAGCATCGCTGAGCAGTTCTTC. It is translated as CASSPPGTSIAEQFF.

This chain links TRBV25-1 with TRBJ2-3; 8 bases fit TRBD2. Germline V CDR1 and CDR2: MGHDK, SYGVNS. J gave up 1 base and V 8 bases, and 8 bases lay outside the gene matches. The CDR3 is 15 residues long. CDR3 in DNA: TGTGCCAGCCTCCCCCTGACTAGCGGCACAGATACGCAGTATTTT. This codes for CASLPLTSGTDTQYF.

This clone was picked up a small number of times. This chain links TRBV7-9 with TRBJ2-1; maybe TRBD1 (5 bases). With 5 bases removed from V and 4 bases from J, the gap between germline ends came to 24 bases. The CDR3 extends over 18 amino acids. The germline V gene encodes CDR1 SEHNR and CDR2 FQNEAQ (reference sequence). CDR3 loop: CASSPSYRTRREYNEQFF. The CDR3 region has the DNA TGTGCCAGCAGCCCAAGCTACAGGACCCGACGAGAGTACAATGAGCAGTTCTTC.

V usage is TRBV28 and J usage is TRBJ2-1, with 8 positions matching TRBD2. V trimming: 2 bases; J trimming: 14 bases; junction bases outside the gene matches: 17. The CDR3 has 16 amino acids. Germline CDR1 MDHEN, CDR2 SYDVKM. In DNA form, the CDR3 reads TGTGCCAGCAGTTTACCTTCCTCTCCGGGAGGGCCTTGGAAGTTCTTC. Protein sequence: CASSLPSSPGGPWKFF.

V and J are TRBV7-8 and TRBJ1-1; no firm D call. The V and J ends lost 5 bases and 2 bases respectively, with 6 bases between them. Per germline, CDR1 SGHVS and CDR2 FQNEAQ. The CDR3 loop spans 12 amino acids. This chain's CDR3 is CASSEHNTEAFF. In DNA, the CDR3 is TGTGCCAGCAGCGAACACAACACTGAAGCTTTCTTT.

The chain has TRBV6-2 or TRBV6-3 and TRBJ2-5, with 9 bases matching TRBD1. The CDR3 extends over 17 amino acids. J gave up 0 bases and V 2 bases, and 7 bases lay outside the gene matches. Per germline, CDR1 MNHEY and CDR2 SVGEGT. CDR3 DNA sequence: TGTGCCAGCAGTTACGAGTTCGGACAGGGGTACCAAGAGACCCAGTACTTC. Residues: CASSYEFGQGYQETQYF.

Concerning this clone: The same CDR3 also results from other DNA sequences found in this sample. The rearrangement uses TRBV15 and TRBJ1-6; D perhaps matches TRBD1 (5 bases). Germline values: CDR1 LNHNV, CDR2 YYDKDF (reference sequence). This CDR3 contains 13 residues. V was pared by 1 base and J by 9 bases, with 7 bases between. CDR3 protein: CATSRGRGSPLHF. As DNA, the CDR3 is TGTGCCACCAGCAGAGGGAGGGGTTCACCCCTCCACTTT.

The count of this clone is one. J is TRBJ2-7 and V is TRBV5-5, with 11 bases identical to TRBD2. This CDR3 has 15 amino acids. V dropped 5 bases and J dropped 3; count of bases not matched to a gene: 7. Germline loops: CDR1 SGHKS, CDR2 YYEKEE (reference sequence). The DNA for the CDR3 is TGTGCCAGCAGTAATAGCGGGAGGGGCAACTACGAGCAGTACTTC. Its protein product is CASSNSGRGNYEQYF.

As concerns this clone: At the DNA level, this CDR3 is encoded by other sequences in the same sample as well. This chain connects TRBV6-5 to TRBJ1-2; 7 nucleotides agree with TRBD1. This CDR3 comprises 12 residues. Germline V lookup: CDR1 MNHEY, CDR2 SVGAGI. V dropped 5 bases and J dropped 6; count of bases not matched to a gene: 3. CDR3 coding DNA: TGTGCCAGCAGTCGGACAGGCGATGGCTACACCTTC. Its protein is CASSRTGDGYTF.

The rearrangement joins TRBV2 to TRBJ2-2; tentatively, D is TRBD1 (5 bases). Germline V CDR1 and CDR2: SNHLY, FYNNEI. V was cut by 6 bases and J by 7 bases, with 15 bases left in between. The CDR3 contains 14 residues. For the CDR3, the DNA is TGTGCCAGCAGGCCGACAGAGGCAGGCGGGGAGCTGTTTTTT. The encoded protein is CASRPTEAGGELFF.

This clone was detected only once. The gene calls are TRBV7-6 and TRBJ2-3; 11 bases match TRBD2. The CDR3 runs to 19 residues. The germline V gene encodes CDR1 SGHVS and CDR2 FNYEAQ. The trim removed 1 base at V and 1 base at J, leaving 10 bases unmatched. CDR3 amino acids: CASSLGLVSSGGRTDTQYF. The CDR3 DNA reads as TGTGCCAGCAGCTTAGGATTAGTTTCTAGCGGGGGGCGCACAGATACGCAGTATTTT.

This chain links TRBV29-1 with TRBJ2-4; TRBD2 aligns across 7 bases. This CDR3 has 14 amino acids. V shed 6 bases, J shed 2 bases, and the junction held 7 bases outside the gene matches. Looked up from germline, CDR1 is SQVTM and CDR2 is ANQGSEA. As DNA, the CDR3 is TGCAGCGTGGGGGAGGGAACGACCAAAAACATTCAGTACTTC. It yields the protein CSVGEGTTKNIQYF.

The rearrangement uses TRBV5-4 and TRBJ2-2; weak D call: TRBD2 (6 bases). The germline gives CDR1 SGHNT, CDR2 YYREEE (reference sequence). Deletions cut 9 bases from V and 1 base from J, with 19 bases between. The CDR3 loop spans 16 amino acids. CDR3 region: CAIKRGGTVNTGELFF. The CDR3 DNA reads TGTGCCATAAAAAGGGGAGGAACAGTGAACACCGGGGAGCTGTTTTTT.

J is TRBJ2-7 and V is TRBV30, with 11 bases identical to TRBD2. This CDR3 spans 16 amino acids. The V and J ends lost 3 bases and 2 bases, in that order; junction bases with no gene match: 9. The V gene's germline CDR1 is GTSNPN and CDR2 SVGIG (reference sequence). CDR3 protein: CAWSLISGGAAYEQYF. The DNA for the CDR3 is TGTGCCTGGAGCCTGATTAGCGGGGGGGCTGCCTACGAGCAGTACTTC.

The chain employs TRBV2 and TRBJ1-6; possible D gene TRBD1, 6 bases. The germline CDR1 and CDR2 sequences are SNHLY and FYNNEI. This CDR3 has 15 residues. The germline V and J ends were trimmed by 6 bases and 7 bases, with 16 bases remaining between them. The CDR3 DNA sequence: TGTGCCAGCAGCGGGGGGGCAGGGCTAAATTCACCCCTCCACTTT. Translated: CASSGGAGLNSPLHF.